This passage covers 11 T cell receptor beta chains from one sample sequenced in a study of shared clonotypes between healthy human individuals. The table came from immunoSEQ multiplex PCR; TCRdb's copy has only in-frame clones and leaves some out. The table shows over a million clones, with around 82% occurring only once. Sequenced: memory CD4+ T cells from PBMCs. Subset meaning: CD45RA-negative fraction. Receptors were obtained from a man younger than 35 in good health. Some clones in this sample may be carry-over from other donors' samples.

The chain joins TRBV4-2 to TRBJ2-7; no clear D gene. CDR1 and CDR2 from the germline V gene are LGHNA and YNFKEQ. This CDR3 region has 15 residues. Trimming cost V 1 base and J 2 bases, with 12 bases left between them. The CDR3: CASSQANRQAYEQYF. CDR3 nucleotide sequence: TGTGCCAGCAGCCAAGCCAACCGTCAGGCCTACGAGCAGTACTTC.

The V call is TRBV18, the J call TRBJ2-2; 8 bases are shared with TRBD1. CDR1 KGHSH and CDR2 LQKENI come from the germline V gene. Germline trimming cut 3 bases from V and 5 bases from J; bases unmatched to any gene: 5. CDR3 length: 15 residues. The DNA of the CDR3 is TGTGCCAGCTCACCCCCACAGGGGGTGACCGGGGAGCTGTTTTTT. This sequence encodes CASSPPQGVTGELFF.

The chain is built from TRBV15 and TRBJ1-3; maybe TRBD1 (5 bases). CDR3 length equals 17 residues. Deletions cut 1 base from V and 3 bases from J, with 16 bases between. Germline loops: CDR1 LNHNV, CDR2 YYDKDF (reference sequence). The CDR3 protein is CATSRAVGPFGGNTIYF. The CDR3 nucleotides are TGTGCCACCAGCAGAGCCGTGGGACCTTTCGGTGGAAACACCATATATTTT.

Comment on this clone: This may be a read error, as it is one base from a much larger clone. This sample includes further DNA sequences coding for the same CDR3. CDR3 protein: CAWTKGLHTDTQYF. The CDR3 DNA is TGTGCCTGGACGAAGGGGCTACACACAGATACGCAGTATTTT. J is TRBJ2-3 and V is TRBV30; a possible D gene is TRBD1 (5 bases). Trimming left V 4 bases short and J 2 bases short, with 13 bases between. The CDR3 covers 14 residues. In germline, CDR1 is GTSNPN, CDR2 SVGIG (reference sequence).

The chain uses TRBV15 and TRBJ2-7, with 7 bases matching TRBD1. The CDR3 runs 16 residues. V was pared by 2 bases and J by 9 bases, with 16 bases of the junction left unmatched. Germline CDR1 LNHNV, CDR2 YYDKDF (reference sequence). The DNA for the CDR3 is TGTGCCACCAGCAGACAAGGACAGGCTGCGTTTGTTGTGCAGTACTTC. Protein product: CATSRQGQAAFVVQYF.

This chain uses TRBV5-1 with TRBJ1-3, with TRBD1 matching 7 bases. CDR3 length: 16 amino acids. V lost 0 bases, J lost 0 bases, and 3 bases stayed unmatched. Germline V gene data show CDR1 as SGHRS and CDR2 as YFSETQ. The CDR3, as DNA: TGCGCCAGCAGCTTGGCACCAGGGGGCTCTGGAAACACCATATATTTT. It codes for CASSLAPGGSGNTIYF.

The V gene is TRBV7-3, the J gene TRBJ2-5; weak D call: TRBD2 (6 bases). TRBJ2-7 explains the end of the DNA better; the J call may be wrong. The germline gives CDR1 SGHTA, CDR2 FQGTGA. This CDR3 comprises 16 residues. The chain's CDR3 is CASSLIGGLSLYEQYF. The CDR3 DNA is TGTGCCAGCAGCTTAATTGGAGGACTATCTCTCTACGAGCAGTACTTC.

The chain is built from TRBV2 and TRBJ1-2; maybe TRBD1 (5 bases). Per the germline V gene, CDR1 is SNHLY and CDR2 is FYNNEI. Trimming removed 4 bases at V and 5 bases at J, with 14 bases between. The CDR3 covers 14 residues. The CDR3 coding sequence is TGTGCCAGCAGTGTAGAGAGACAGCAGTATGGCTACACCTTC. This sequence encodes CASSVERQQYGYTF.

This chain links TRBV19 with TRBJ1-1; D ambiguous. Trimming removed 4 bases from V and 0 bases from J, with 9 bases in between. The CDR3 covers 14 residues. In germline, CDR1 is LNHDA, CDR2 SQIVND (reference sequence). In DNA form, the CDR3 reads TGTGCCAGTAGTAGTTACGTAATGAACACTGAAGCTTTCTTT. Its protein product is CASSSYVMNTEAFF.

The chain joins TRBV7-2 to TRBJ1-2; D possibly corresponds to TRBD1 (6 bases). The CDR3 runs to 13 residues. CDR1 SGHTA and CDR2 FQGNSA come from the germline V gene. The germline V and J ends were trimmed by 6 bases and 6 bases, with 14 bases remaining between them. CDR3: CASRKIGGHGYTF. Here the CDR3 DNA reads TGTGCCAGCAGAAAGATTGGGGGGCATGGCTACACCTTC.

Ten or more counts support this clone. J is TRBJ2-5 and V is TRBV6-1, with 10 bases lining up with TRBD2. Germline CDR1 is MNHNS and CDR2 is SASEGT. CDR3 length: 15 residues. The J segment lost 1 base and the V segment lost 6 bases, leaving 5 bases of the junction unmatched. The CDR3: CASSEPSGGQETQYF. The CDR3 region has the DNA TGTGCCAGCAGCGAACCTAGCGGGGGCCAAGAGACCCAGTACTTC.